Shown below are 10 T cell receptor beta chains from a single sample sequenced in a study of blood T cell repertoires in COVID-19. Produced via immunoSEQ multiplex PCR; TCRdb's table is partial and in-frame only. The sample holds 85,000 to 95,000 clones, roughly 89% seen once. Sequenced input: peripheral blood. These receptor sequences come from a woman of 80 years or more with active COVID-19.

The chain's CDR3 is CASSIDNSLKDTQYF. In DNA, the CDR3 is TGTGCCAGTAGTATAGATAATAGTCTCAAGGATACGCAGTATTTT. The rearrangement links TRBV19 to TRBJ2-3; D remains unclear. Germline V gene sequence: CDR1 LNHDA, CDR2 SQIVND (reference sequence). The CDR3 is made up of 15 amino acids. Between the trimmed V and J ends, which lost 0 bases and 6 bases, there was a span of 13 bases.

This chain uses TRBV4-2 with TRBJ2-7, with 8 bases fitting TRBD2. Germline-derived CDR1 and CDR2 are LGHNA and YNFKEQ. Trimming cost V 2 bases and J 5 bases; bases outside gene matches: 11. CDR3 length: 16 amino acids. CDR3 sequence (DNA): TGTGCCAGCAGCCAAAACGCCGGGACTAGTTTCCACGAGCAGTACTTC. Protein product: CASSQNAGTSFHEQYF.

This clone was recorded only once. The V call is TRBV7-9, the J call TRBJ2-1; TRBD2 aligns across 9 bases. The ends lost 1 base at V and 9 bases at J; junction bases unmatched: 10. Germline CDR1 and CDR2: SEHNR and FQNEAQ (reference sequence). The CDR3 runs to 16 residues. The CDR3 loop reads CASSLVGASGVAEQFF. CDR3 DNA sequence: TGTGCCAGCAGCTTAGTGGGCGCTAGCGGGGTCGCTGAGCAGTTCTTC.

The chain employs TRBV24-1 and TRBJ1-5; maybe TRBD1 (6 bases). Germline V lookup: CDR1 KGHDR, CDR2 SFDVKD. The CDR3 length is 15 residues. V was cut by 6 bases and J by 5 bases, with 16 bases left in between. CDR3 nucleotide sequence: TGTGCCACCAGTCAAGGTGGGGGGGCCGATCAGCCCCAGCATTTT. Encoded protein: CATSQGGGADQPQHF.

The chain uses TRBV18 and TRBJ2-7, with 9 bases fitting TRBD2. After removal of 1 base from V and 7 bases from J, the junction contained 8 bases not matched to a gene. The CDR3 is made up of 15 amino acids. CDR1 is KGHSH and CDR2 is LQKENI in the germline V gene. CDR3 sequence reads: CASSPLSSGIREQYF. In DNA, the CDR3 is TGTGCCAGCTCACCACTGTCTAGCGGGATTCGAGAGCAGTACTTC.

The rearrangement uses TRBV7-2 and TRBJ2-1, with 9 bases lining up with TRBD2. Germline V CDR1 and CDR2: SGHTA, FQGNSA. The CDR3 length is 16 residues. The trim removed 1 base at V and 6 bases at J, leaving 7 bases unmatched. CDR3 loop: CASSLVAGGPINEQFF. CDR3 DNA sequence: TGTGCCAGCAGCTTAGTGGCGGGAGGGCCAATCAATGAGCAGTTCTTC.

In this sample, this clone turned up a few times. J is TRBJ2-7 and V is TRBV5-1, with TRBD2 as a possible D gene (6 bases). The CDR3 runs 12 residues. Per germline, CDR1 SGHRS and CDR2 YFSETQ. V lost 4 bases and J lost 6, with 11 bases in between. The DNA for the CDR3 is TGCGCCAGCAGCGAGACTAGTGGCGAGCAGTACTTC. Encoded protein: CASSETSGEQYF.

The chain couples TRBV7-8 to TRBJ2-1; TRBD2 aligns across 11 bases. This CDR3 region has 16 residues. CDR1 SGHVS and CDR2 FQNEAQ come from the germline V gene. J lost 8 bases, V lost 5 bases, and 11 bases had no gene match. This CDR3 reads CASSGQLAGVADEQFF. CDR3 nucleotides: TGTGCCAGCAGCGGACAACTAGCGGGAGTGGCTGATGAGCAGTTCTTC. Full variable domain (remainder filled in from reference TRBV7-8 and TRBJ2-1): GAGVSQSPRYKVAKRGQDVALRCDPISGHVSLFWYQQALGQGPEFLTYFQNEAQLDKSGLPSDRFFAERPEGSVSTLKIQRTQQEDSAVYLCASSGQLAGVADEQFFGPGTRLTVL.

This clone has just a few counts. The CDR3 spells CASSNLADTGELFF. CDR3 sequence (DNA): TGTGCCAGCAGTAATCTAGCGGACACCGGGGAGCTGTTTTTT. V usage is TRBV6-5 and J usage is TRBJ2-2; 7 bases align to TRBD2. Germline lookup yields CDR1 MNHEY and CDR2 SVGAGI. Trimming at V came to 5 bases and at J to 3 bases, leaving 3 bases not matched to a gene. This CDR3 is built from 14 residues.

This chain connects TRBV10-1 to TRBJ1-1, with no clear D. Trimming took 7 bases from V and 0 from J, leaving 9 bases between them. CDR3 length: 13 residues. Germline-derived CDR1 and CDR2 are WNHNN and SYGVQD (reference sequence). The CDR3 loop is CASKSEMNTEAFF. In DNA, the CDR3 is TGCGCCAGCAAGTCAGAAATGAACACTGAAGCTTTCTTT.